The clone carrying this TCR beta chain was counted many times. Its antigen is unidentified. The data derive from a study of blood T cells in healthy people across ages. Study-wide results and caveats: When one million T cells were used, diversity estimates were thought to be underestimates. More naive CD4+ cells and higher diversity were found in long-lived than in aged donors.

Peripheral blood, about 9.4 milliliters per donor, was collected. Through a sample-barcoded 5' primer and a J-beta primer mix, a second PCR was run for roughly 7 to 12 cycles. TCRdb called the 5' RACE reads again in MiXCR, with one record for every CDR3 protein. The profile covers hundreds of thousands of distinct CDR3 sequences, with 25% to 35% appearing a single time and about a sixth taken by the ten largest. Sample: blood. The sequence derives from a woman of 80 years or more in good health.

The CDR3 reads CSVDWEINYGYTF. The CDR3 bases are TGCAGCGTGGATTGGGAAATCAACTATGGCTACACCTTC. V usage is TRBV29-1 and J usage is TRBJ1-2, with D hard to call. From germline, CDR1 is SQVTM and CDR2 ANQGSEA. V was pared by 6 bases and J by 2 bases, with 13 bases between. The CDR3 runs 13 residues.